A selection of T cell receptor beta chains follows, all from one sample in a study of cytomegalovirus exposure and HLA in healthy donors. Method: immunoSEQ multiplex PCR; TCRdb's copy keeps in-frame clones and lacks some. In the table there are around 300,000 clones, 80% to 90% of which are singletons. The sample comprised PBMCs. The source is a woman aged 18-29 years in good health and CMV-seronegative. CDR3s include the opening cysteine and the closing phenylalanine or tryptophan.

CDR3aa: CASSAQGSFNQPQHF
v_gene: TRBV2
j_gene: TRBJ1-5

CDR3aa: CASSIETGVHEQYF
v_gene: TRBV2
j_gene: TRBJ2-7

CDR3aa: CASSPRAIQSPLHF
v_gene: TRBV7-6
j_gene: TRBJ1-6

CDR3aa: CASSKSGLAGGSSYEQYF
v_gene: TRBV19
j_gene: TRBJ2-7

CDR3aa: CASSLDGGNQPQHF
v_gene: TRBV5-1
j_gene: TRBJ1-5

CDR3aa: CASSLGSGEAFF
v_gene: TRBV6-5
j_gene: TRBJ1-1

CDR3aa: CASSQFPGPGGTEAFF
v_gene: TRBV4-1
j_gene: TRBJ1-1

CDR3aa: CAWARTGRTEAFF
v_gene: TRBV30
j_gene: TRBJ1-1

CDR3aa: CASSPGGNADTQYF
v_gene: TRBV7-2
j_gene: TRBJ2-3

CDR3aa: CATLGEGYGYTF
v_gene: TRBV6-1
j_gene: TRBJ1-2